This TCR beta chain was obtained from a study of blood T cell repertoires in COVID-19. Only in-frame clones appear in the TCRdb table, and some are missing; sequencing was by immunoSEQ multiplex PCR. Among about 150,000 clones listed, around 79% were seen once. The count of this clone is one. The CDR3 loop spans 17 amino acids. CDR1 is MGHRA and CDR2 is YSYEKL in the germline V gene. V lost 0 bases, J lost 0 bases, and 9 bases lay in between. The origin of this receptor is a man aged 80 or over with acute or convalescent COVID-19. This chain joins TRBV4-1 and TRBJ2-6; D is undetermined. The sample was peripheral blood. CDR3 sequence reads: CASSQDLPGSGANVLTF. CDR3 DNA: TGCGCCAGCAGCCAAGATCTCCCGGGCTCTGGGGCCAACGTCCTGACTTTC.